This TCR beta chain derives from a study of T cells in women clearing cervical HPV infection. Study background: Women with histologically confirmed HPV16-related CIN3 or worse, 2 with invasive cancer, served as cases.

V lost 4 bases and J lost 5, with 12 bases in between. Germline V gene data show CDR1 as SEHNR and CDR2 as FQNEAQ (reference sequence). The CDR3 contains 14 residues. With respect to this clone: The CDR3 end is not reached by the read, which stops 3 residues before it; the germline J gene fills it in.

The repertoire was sequenced with immunoSEQ multiplex PCR; TCRdb's copy has only in-frame clones and lacks some. The sample table includes tens of thousands of clones. The TCR was taken from a woman aged 18 to 75 with a cervical HPV16 infection that either progressed to CIN3+ or cleared (not recorded which). The chain links TRBV7-9 to TRBJ1-3; tentatively, D is TRBD1 (5 bases). The material sequenced was blood buffy coat. The DNA read from the CDR3 is TGTGCCAGCAGCTACTCCGGGGGTAGAAACACC. This gives the protein CASSYSGGRNT. The full CDR3 protein reads CASSYSGGRNTIYF.